This passage covers 8 T cell receptor beta chains from one sample sequenced in a study of vaccination and CD4 T cells after COVID-19. Their recognized antigens are unknown. The treatment: roughly 10-day PBMC culture with coronavirus spike peptide pools or control peptides (ViraFEST assay). Oncomine TCR Beta short-read sequencing was applied to DNA from cultured CD4+ T cells. TCRdb itself ran the PCR reads through MiXCR, one entry per CDR3 protein. Among roughly 20,000 distinct CDR3 sequences listed, 30% to 40% were seen once. Sample: cultured CD4+ T cells from blood. The receptors were sampled from a human donor with COVID-19.

V gene TRBV12-3 or TRBV12-4 combines with J gene TRBJ2-7, with D unresolved. V dropped 6 bases and J dropped 0 bases, with 6 bases sitting between them. The CDR3 is made up of 12 amino acids. CDR3 region: CASRDGSYEQYF. CDR3 DNA sequence: TGTGCCAGCAGGGACGGCTCCTACGAGCAGTACTTC.

The J gene is TRBJ2-7, the V gene TRBV19; D call uncertain. This CDR3 contains 15 residues. V was pared by 5 bases and J by 1 base, with 15 bases between. CDR1 LNHDA and CDR2 SQIVND come from the germline V gene (reference sequence). CDR3 nucleotides: TGTGCCAGTAGTGCTCGCCGTTTTGGTTCCTACGAGCAGTACTTC. It yields the protein CASSARRFGSYEQYF.

The CDR3 loop reads CSARTGEAFF. Written as DNA, the CDR3 is TGCAGCGCCCGGACGGGAGAAGCTTTCTTT. This sequence joins TRBV29-1 and TRBJ1-1; unclear D gene. The CDR3 is 10 residues long. Deletions cut 7 bases from V and 8 bases from J, with 11 bases between. The germline V gene encodes CDR1 SQVTM and CDR2 ANQGSEA.

V and J are TRBV19 and TRBJ1-1, with 11 bases lining up with TRBD1. CDR3 length: 15 residues. Germline CDR1 reads LNHDA; CDR2 reads SQIVND (reference sequence). With 3 bases clipped from V and 3 bases from J, the junction kept 3 bases outside the gene matches. CDR3 in amino acids: CASSIGGQGDTEAFF. The CDR3 DNA reads as TGTGCCAGTAGTATTGGGGGACAGGGGGACACTGAAGCTTTCTTT.

With regard to this clonotype: An end of the junction does not agree with germline; a read error may underlie this. This chain uses TRBV20-1 with TRBJ2-2, with 7 bases lining up with TRBD2. Germline V gene lookup returns CDR1 DFQATT and CDR2 SNEGSKA (reference sequence). The CDR3 has 14 amino acids. The CDR3 nucleotides read TGCAGTGCCGCCGGACTAGGGAACACCGGGGAGCTGCTTTTT. This codes for CSAAGLGNTGELLF.

This clonotype was detected once. The gene calls are TRBV12-3 or TRBV12-4 and TRBJ2-5, with 7 bases identical to TRBD1. The J segment lost 2 bases and the V segment lost 3 bases, leaving 3 bases of the junction unmatched. The CDR3 consists of 14 residues. The CDR3 here is CASSFDRAQETQYF. In DNA, the CDR3 is TGTGCCAGCAGTTTTGACAGGGCGCAAGAGACCCAGTACTTC.

This rearrangement joins TRBV5-1 to TRBJ2-5; D tentatively fits TRBD1 or TRBD2 (5 bases each). CDR1 is SGHRS and CDR2 is YFSETQ in the germline V gene. The CDR3 sequence is 15 residues long. Trimming pared 3 bases from V and 3 bases from J, leaving 15 bases between. The CDR3 loop reads CASSSRGGPEETQYF. In DNA, the CDR3 is TGCGCCAGCAGCTCACGGGGCGGACCTGAAGAGACCCAGTACTTC.

This clonotype was counted between two and nine times. The chain joins TRBV5-8 to TRBJ1-1; D ambiguous. Germline values: CDR1 SGHTS, CDR2 YDEGEE. This CDR3 is built from 14 residues. V was trimmed by 0 bases and J by 3 bases, leaving 9 bases between them. The chain's CDR3 is CASSLGPFDTEAFF. In nucleotides, the CDR3 is TGTGCCAGCAGCTTGGGACCTTTCGACACTGAAGCTTTCTTT.